These 11 T cell receptor beta chains originate from one sample sequenced in a study of cytomegalovirus exposure and HLA in healthy donors. PCR involved 60 Vbeta and 13 Jbeta primers. Method: immunoSEQ multiplex PCR; TCRdb's copy keeps in-frame clones and lacks some. This table has approximately 50,000 clones, around 82% appearing once. The source material was PBMCs. These receptors were collected from a man between 25 and 39 years old in good health and CMV-seropositive.

This clone has more than one count but fewer than ten. The gene calls are TRBV7-3 and TRBJ2-2; no firm D call. The CDR3 runs to 14 residues. The germline V and J ends were trimmed by 4 bases and 6 bases, with 12 bases remaining between them. CDR1 is SGHTA and CDR2 is FQGTGA in the germline V gene. In DNA, the CDR3 is TGTGCCAGCAGCTCTTCCCTTCTAGCCGGGGAGCTGTTTTTT. Its translation: CASSSSLLAGELFF. Looking up the rest from reference TRBV7-3 and TRBJ2-2 gives the full variable domain: GAGVSQTPSNKVTEKGKYVELRCDPISGHTALYWYRQSLGQGPEFLIYFQGTGAADDSGLPNDRFFAVRPEGSVSTLKIQRTERGDSAVYLCASSSSLLAGELFFGEGSRLTVL.

The V call is TRBV27, the J call TRBJ1-5; 7 positions match TRBD1. Per germline, CDR1 MNHEY and CDR2 SMNVEV (reference sequence). V shed 4 bases, J shed 0 bases, and the junction held 12 bases outside the gene matches. The CDR3 runs 18 residues. CDR3 sequence reads: CASSSRDRARGSNQPQHF. Written as DNA, the CDR3 is TGTGCCAGCAGTTCACGTGACAGGGCCCGGGGTAGCAATCAGCCCCAGCATTTT.

This clone was seen a few times. The genes are TRBV27 and TRBJ2-6; 8 bases map to TRBD1. Germline CDR1 reads MNHEY; CDR2 reads SMNVEV (reference sequence). The CDR3 length is 18 residues. The trim removed 2 bases at V and 0 bases at J, leaving 6 bases unmatched. CDR3 sequence reads: CASSLSGQGHSGANVLTF. The CDR3 DNA sequence: TGTGCCAGCAGTTTAAGCGGACAGGGTCACTCTGGGGCCAACGTCCTGACTTTC.

The rearrangement uses TRBV6-1 and TRBJ2-7; 8 bases align to TRBD2. The CDR3 consists of 17 residues. Trimming took 4 bases from V and 2 from J; bases not matched to a gene: 13. Germline lookup yields CDR1 MNHNS and CDR2 SASEGT. The CDR3 sequence: CASSGSGGVFLTYEQYF. The DNA of the CDR3 is TGTGCCAGCAGTGGGAGCGGGGGCGTATTTCTCACCTACGAGCAGTACTTC.

CDR3 bases: TGTGCCTGGGACCGGACAGCTGGGGCCAACGTCCTGACTTTC. Amino acid sequence: CAWDRTAGANVLTF. This chain links TRBV30 with TRBJ2-6; D is possibly TRBD1 (6 bases). CDR1 GTSNPN and CDR2 SVGIG come from the germline V gene (reference sequence). V gave up 5 bases and J gave up 2 bases, with 10 bases separating them. This CDR3 has 14 amino acids.

V usage is TRBV7-3 and J usage is TRBJ1-1, with TRBD1 matching over 9 bases. The germline CDR1 and CDR2 sequences are SGHTA and FQGTGA. This CDR3 is 17 amino acids long. Trimming at V came to 0 bases and at J to 8 bases, leaving 13 bases not matched to a gene. CDR3 nucleotide sequence: TGTGCCAGCAGCTTAACCGCCTTCTCTGGACAGGGGACGGAAGCTTTCTTT. Its protein is CASSLTAFSGQGTEAFF.

The chain links TRBV5-1 to TRBJ2-7; TRBD2 is a possible D gene (6 bases). V gave up 4 bases and J gave up 3 bases, with 20 bases separating them. Germline CDR1 reads SGHRS; CDR2 reads YFSETQ. The CDR3 is 16 residues long. The CDR3 spells CASSGSGGRGRYEQYF. CDR3 nucleotides: TGCGCCAGCAGCGGATCCGGGGGAAGGGGTCGCTACGAGCAGTACTTC.

This clone was observed once. In the same sample, other DNA sequences code for this CDR3. The V gene is TRBV2, the J gene TRBJ2-5; TRBD2 matches at 8 bases. Germline CDR1 and CDR2: SNHLY and FYNNEI. The J segment lost 2 bases and the V segment lost 5 bases, leaving 4 bases of the junction unmatched. This CDR3 region has 14 residues. The CDR3: CASSRSSGQETQYF. DNA for the CDR3: TGTGCCAGCAGTAGGTCTAGCGGGCAAGAGACCCAGTACTTC.

In its sample, this clone was seen once. V and J are TRBV14 and TRBJ2-5; possibly TRBD1 for D (5 bases). The J call could be wrong; TRBJ2-7 is a better fit for the DNA end. Germline V gene data show CDR1 as SGHDN and CDR2 as FVKESK. The CDR3 has 15 amino acids. In DNA, the CDR3 is TGTGCCAGCAGCCAAGAAACAGGACCATCCTACGAGCAGTACTTC. Protein product: CASSQETGPSYEQYF.

This clone was picked up a small number of times. The chain employs TRBV5-1 and TRBJ1-3; TRBD1 aligns across 8 bases. This CDR3 has 15 residues. Germline CDR1 reads SGHRS; CDR2 reads YFSETQ. V lost 3 bases and J lost 3; bases outside the gene matches: 5. The CDR3 sequence: CASSSGGAGGNTIYF. DNA for the CDR3: TGCGCCAGCAGCTCAGGGGGCGCGGGTGGAAACACCATATATTTT.

This chain joins TRBV7-9 and TRBJ2-1, with a possible D match to TRBD2 (5 bases). V was cut by 5 bases and J by 3 bases, with 17 bases left in between. Per the germline V gene, CDR1 is SEHNR and CDR2 is FQNEAQ (reference sequence). The CDR3 sequence is 16 residues long. The CDR3 spells CASSPRGVGIYNEQFF. CDR3 DNA sequence: TGTGCCAGCAGCCCGCGCGGAGTCGGGATCTACAATGAGCAGTTCTTC.